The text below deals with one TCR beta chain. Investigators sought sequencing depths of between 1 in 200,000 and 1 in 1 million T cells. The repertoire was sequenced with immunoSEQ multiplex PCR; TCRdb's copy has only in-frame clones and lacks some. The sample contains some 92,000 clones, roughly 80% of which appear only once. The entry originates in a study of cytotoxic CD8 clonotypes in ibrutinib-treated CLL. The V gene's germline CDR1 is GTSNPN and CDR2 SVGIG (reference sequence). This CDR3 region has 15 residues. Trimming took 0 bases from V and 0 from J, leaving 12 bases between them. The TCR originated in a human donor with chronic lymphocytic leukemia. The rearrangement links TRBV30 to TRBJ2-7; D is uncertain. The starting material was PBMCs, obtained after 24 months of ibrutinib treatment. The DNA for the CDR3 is TGTGCCTGGAGTGTTGGGCTAGATAGCTCCTACGAGCAGTACTTC. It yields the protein CAWSVGLDSSYEQYF.